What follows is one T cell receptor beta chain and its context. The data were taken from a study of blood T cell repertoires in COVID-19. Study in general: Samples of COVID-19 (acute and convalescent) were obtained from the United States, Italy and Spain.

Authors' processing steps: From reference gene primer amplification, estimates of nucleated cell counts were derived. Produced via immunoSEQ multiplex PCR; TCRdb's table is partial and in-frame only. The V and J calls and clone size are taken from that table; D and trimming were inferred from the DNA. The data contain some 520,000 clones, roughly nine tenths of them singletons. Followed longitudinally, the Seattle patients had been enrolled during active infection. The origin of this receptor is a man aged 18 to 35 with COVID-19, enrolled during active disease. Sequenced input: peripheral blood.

The CDR3 loop is CASSSDPGQGIEGRETQYF. CDR3 coding DNA: TGTGCCAGCAGCTCGGATCCGGGACAGGGGATCGAGGGTAGAGAGACCCAGTACTTC. This chain links TRBV11-2 with TRBJ2-5; 10 bases match TRBD1. Germline V gene data show CDR1 as SGHAT and CDR2 as FQNNGV. This CDR3 has 19 residues. The J segment lost 4 bases and the V segment lost 4 bases, leaving 18 bases of the junction unmatched.